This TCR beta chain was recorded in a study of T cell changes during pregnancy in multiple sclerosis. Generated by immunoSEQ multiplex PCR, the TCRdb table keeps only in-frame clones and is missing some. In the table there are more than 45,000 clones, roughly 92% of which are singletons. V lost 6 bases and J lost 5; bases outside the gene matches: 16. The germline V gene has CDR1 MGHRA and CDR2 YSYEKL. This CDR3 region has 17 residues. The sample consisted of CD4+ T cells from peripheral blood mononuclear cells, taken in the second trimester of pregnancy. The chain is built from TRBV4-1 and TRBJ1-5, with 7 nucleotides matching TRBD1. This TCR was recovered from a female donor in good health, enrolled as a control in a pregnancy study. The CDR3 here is CASRSLIGGAKDQPQHF. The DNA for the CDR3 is TGCGCCAGCAGGAGCCTGATAGGGGGCGCAAAGGATCAGCCCCAGCATTTT.